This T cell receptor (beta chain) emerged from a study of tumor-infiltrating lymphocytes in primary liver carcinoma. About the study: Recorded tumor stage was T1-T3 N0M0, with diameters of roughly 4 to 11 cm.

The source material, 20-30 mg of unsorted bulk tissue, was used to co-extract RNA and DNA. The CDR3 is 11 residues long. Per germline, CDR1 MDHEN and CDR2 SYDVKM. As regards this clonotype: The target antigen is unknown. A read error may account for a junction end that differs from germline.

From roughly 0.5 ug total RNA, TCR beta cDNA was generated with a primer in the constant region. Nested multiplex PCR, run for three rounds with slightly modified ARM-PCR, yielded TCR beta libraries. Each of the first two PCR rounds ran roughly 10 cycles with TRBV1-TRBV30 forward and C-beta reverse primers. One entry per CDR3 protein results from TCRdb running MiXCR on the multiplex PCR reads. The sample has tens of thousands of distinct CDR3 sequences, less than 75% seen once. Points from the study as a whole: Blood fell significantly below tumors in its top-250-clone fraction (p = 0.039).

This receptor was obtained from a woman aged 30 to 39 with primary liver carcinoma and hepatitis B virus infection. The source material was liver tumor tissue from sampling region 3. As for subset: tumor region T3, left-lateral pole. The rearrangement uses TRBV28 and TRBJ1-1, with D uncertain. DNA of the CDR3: TGTGCCAACAGTTTCGGGCGGGAGGCTTTCTTT. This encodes CANSFGREAFF.